The 15 T cell receptor beta chains given below trace back to one sample, sequenced in a study of control samples from healthy donors and cancer patients (dated by TCRdb to 2018 to 2020). The protocol used for the library was the immunoSEQ multiplex PCR assay. The source is immuneACCESS, and TCRdb retained only in-frame sequences with V and J called. Part of the clones is not carried over; for the studies checked, unresolved V genes explain less than half of this, and the remainder is unexplained. The sample table contains tens of thousands of clones; only one count was recorded for 82% of them. The top ten constitute about 9.2% of the sample. Sequencing input: blood. Receptors were obtained from a woman aged 55-70 years in good health.

The chain links TRBV5-1 to TRBJ1-4, with TRBD1 as a possible D gene (6 bases). Trimming removed 6 bases at V and 2 bases at J, with 17 bases between. The CDR3 length is 16 residues. CDR1 and CDR2 (germline): SGHRS, YFSETQ. CDR3 residues: CASTTGTTGTNEKLFF. In DNA, the CDR3 is TGCGCCAGCACCACCGGGACAACAGGGACTAATGAAAAACTGTTTTTT.

This clone has a count of ten or more. The chain uses TRBV21-1 and TRBJ1-5. TRBV21-1 is tagged as a pseudogene. This CDR3 is built from 17 residues. This CDR3 reads CASGNLGGANSNQPQHF. The CDR3 DNA reads as TGTGCCAGTGGGAATCTTGGAGGGGCAAATAGCAATCAGCCCCAGCATTTT.

Concerning this clone: Other nucleotide sequences in the sample specify the same CDR3. The chain combines TRBV12-3 or TRBV12-4 with TRBJ1-1, with TRBD1 identical over 9 bases. The CDR3 contains 13 residues. V gave up 6 bases and J gave up 5 bases; unmatched junction bases: 4. The CDR3 DNA sequence: TGTGCCAGCAGGGGACAGGGAAGTACTGAAGCTTTCTTT. This translates into CASRGQGSTEAFF.

The chain uses TRBV6-5 and TRBJ2-7; the D gene is possibly TRBD2 (6 bases). The CDR3 is 15 residues long. V lost 4 bases and J lost 3, with 16 bases in between. Germline V lookup: CDR1 MNHEY, CDR2 SVGAGI. CDR3 residues: CASSFAGTSDYEQYF. The CDR3 DNA is TGTGCCAGCAGTTTTGCCGGGACTTCAGACTACGAGCAGTACTTC.

The gene calls are TRBV5-5 and TRBJ2-7, with D unresolved. This CDR3 has 11 amino acids. V lost 2 bases to trimming and J lost 7 bases, with 7 bases between them. Germline assignment: CDR1 SGHKS and CDR2 YYEKEE (reference sequence). CDR3 in DNA: TGTGCCAGCAGCTTCACTGAAGAGCAGTACTTC. Its protein is CASSFTEEQYF.

The rearrangement joins TRBV12-2 to TRBJ2-7; TRBD2 is the table's D call and was not checked against the DNA. TRBV12-2 is annotated as a pseudogene. The CDR3 is 19 amino acids. CDR3 in DNA: TGTGCAAGTCGCTCCTGGAAGCGGATCCTAGCGGGGGACTCCTACGAGCAGTACTTC. This sequence encodes CASRSWKRILAGDSYEQYF.

This chain connects TRBV2 to TRBJ1-1, with a possible D match to TRBD1 (6 bases). The CDR3 runs 13 residues. Germline CDR1 is SNHLY and CDR2 is FYNNEI. Trimming pared 6 bases from V and 1 base from J, leaving 9 bases between. The CDR3 reads CASRRQENTEAFF. CDR3 DNA sequence: TGTGCCAGCAGGAGACAGGAGAACACTGAAGCTTTCTTT.

The J gene is TRBJ1-6, the V gene TRBV28; D is uncertain. Trimming took 7 bases from V and 7 from J, leaving 11 bases between them. The germline V gene encodes CDR1 MDHEN and CDR2 SYDVKM. The CDR3 has 13 amino acids. CDR3 DNA sequence: TGTGCCAGCAAAGAACAAAACAATTCACCCCTCCACTTT. Residues: CASKEQNNSPLHF.

The V and J genes are TRBV7-9 and TRBJ1-5, with D tentatively TRBD1 (6 bases). This CDR3 contains 15 residues. Germline V gene data show CDR1 as SEHNR and CDR2 as FQNEAQ (reference sequence). V was pared by 2 bases and J by 1 base, with 9 bases between. Here the CDR3 DNA reads TGTGCCAGCAGCTTACAAGGGGGAAGCAATCAGCCCCAGCATTTT. Translating it yields CASSLQGGSNQPQHF. The full variable domain, with the rest looked up from reference TRBV7-9 and TRBJ1-5, is DTGVSQNPRHKITKRGQNVTFRCDPISEHNRLYWYRQTLGQGPEFLTYFQNEAQLEKSRLLSDRFSAERPKGSFSTLEIQRTEQGDSAMYLCASSLQGGSNQPQHFGDGTRLSIL.

The rearrangement joins TRBV5-1 to TRBJ2-6; D is undetermined. This CDR3 comprises 16 residues. Germline lookup yields CDR1 SGHRS and CDR2 YFSETQ. V lost 3 bases and J 0 bases, leaving 10 bases between the germline ends. This chain's CDR3 is CASSYSVVSGANVLTF. The DNA for the CDR3 is TGCGCCAGCAGCTATTCGGTCGTCTCTGGGGCCAACGTCCTGACTTTC. Supplemented by reference TRBV5-1 and TRBJ2-6, the full variable domain reads KAGVTQTPRYLIKTRGQQVTLSCSPISGHRSVSWYQQTPGQGLQFLFEYFSETQRNKGNFPGRFSGRQFSNSRSEMNVSTLELGDSALYLCASSYSVVSGANVLTFGAGSRLTVL.

The V gene is TRBV5-6, the J gene TRBJ2-1; 8 nucleotides match TRBD2. The V gene's germline CDR1 is SGHDT and CDR2 YYEEEE. Trimming cost V 0 bases and J 4 bases; bases outside gene matches: 9. This CDR3 comprises 17 residues. The CDR3: CASSLGAGAGVYNEQFF. In DNA, the CDR3 is TGTGCCAGCAGCTTGGGAGCGGGGGCTGGGGTTTACAATGAGCAGTTCTTC.

This clone was observed a few times. This chain joins TRBV5-4 and TRBJ1-2, with D possibly TRBD1 on 6 matching bases. Germline assignment: CDR1 SGHNT and CDR2 YYREEE (reference sequence). V was cut by 3 bases and J by 1 base, with 16 bases left in between. The CDR3 sequence is 16 residues long. The CDR3, as DNA: TGTGCCAGCAGCTCAGGGACCAGGGGAATTAACTATGGCTACACCTTC. It yields the protein CASSSGTRGINYGYTF.

The table lists this clone with a count of one. The V gene is TRBV18, the J gene TRBJ1-1; D call uncertain. The ends were cut back, 3 bases at V and 5 bases at J, with 13 bases in the middle. The CDR3 consists of 14 residues. The V gene's germline CDR1 is KGHSH and CDR2 LQKENI. The CDR3 region is CASSPTNPRTEAFF. Written as DNA, the CDR3 is TGTGCCAGCTCACCGACTAACCCCCGGACTGAAGCTTTCTTT.

This CDR3 is CASSQVLSGVSTSSYEQYF. The CDR3 nucleotides read TGTGCCAGCAGCCAGGTGCTTAGCGGGGTAAGCACGAGCTCCTACGAGCAGTACTTC. V and J are TRBV3-1 (or the pseudogene TRBV3-2) and TRBJ2-7, with 8 nucleotides matching TRBD2. CDR1 is LGHDT, CDR2 YNNKEL, per germline (reference sequence). This CDR3 is built from 19 residues. After removal of 3 bases from V and 0 bases from J, the junction contained 16 bases not matched to a gene.

This clone was recorded once. The rearrangement joins TRBV21-1 to TRBJ2-2; the table's D call, TRBD2, was not checked against the DNA. TRBV21-1 is deemed a pseudogene. This CDR3 region has 15 residues. In DNA form, the CDR3 reads TGTGCCAGCAGCAAAGACCCGGTGAACACCGGGGAGCTGTTTTTT. It is translated as CASSKDPVNTGELFF.